Presented here are 21 T cell receptor beta chains from one specimen sequenced in a study of blood T cell repertoires in COVID-19. TCRdb's copy holds only in-frame clones and misses some; the assay was immunoSEQ multiplex PCR. The sample shows approximately 110,000 clones, approximately 74% of them seen only once. Sequenced sample: peripheral blood. The receptors derive from a man older than 75 with COVID-19, enrolled during active disease.

The chain couples TRBV5-5 to TRBJ1-5; the D is unclear. Germline CDR1 reads SGHKS; CDR2 reads YYEKEE (reference sequence). Trimming removed 4 bases from V and 0 bases from J, with 20 bases in between. The CDR3 totals 18 residues. Here the CDR3 DNA reads TGTGCCAGCAGCCTAATGGCCACAGCCTCTTATAGCAATCAGCCCCAGCATTTT. Protein product: CASSLMATASYSNQPQHF.

The chain recombines TRBV28 with TRBJ2-1; 10 nucleotides match TRBD1. V shed 3 bases, J shed 2 bases, and the junction held 1 base outside the gene matches. The CDR3 is made up of 15 amino acids. Germline V CDR1 and CDR2: MDHEN, SYDVKM. CDR3: CASSLGTGAYNEQFF. For the CDR3, the DNA is TGTGCCAGCAGTTTGGGGACAGGGGCCTACAATGAGCAGTTCTTC.

V is TRBV9 and J is TRBJ1-1, with D maybe TRBD1 (6 bases). V was pared by 0 bases and J by 2 bases, with 17 bases between. Germline V gene sequence: CDR1 SGDLS, CDR2 YYNGEE. The CDR3 is 17 residues long. CDR3 region: CASSVDGGASPNTEAFF. CDR3 in DNA: TGTGCCAGCAGCGTAGATGGGGGGGCGAGTCCTAACACTGAAGCTTTCTTT.

The chain joins TRBV2 to TRBJ1-2; D might be TRBD1 (5 bases). CDR3 length equals 14 residues. Germline CDR1 reads SNHLY; CDR2 reads FYNNEI. V dropped 3 bases and J dropped 5 bases, with 13 bases sitting between them. The CDR3 is CASSDPWQGYGYTF. The CDR3, as DNA: TGTGCCAGCAGTGACCCCTGGCAGGGTTATGGCTACACCTTC. Full variable domain (outside the CDR3, taken from reference TRBV2 and TRBJ1-2): EPEVTQTPSHQVTQMGQEVILRCVPISNHLYFYWYRQILGQKVEFLVSFYNNEISEKSEIFDDQFSVERPDGSNFTLKIRSTKLEDSAMYFCASSDPWQGYGYTFGSGTRLTVV.

This chain connects TRBV7-2 to TRBJ1-5; D is perhaps TRBD1 (6 bases). V gave up 1 base and J gave up 3 bases, with 10 bases separating them. CDR3 length: 15 amino acids. Germline V gene data show CDR1 as SGHTA and CDR2 as FQGNSA. CDR3 loop: CASSLVSGANQPQHF. Written as DNA, the CDR3 is TGTGCCAGCAGCTTAGTTTCAGGGGCCAATCAGCCCCAGCATTTT.

This rearrangement joins TRBV30 to TRBJ1-2, with D tentatively TRBD1 (5 bases). With 2 bases removed from V and 4 bases from J, the gap between germline ends came to 17 bases. In germline, CDR1 is GTSNPN, CDR2 SVGIG (reference sequence). CDR3 length: 15 amino acids. CDR3 amino acids: CAWSPDWGRPYGYTF. The CDR3 bases are TGTGCCTGGAGTCCCGACTGGGGGAGGCCCTATGGCTACACCTTC.

This clone appeared many times. The chain carries TRBV9 and TRBJ2-7, with 7 nucleotides matching TRBD1. This CDR3 comprises 13 residues. The V and J ends lost 2 bases and 7 bases, in that order; junction bases with no gene match: 6. The germline V gene has CDR1 SGDLS and CDR2 YYNGEE. The CDR3 here is CASSVVGGGEQYF. In DNA, the CDR3 is TGTGCCAGCAGCGTCGTAGGGGGCGGTGAGCAGTACTTC.

The chain is built from TRBV28 and TRBJ1-4, with D tentatively TRBD1 (5 bases). Between the trimmed V and J ends, which lost 4 bases and 0 bases, there was a span of 6 bases. Per germline, CDR1 MDHEN and CDR2 SYDVKM. This CDR3 is built from 14 residues. The CDR3 DNA follows: TGTGCCAGCAGTTCAGGGACAACTAATGAAAAACTGTTTTTT. It codes for CASSSGTTNEKLFF.

V usage is TRBV19 and J usage is TRBJ2-7, with TRBD2 matching over 12 bases. V shed 2 bases, J shed 2 bases, and the junction held 10 bases outside the gene matches. The V gene's germline CDR1 is LNHDA and CDR2 SQIVND (reference sequence). The length of the CDR3 is 18 residues. CDR3 loop: CASSIKPTSGRFTYEQYF. Written as DNA, the CDR3 is TGTGCCAGTAGTATAAAGCCCACTAGCGGGAGGTTTACCTACGAGCAGTACTTC.

The chain carries TRBV24-1 and TRBJ2-3; TRBD2 matches at 9 bases. The CDR3 totals 16 residues. Germline assignment: CDR1 KGHDR and CDR2 SFDVKD. With 0 bases clipped from V and 3 bases from J, the junction kept 3 bases outside the gene matches. Written as DNA, the CDR3 is TGTGCCACCAGTGATTTGAAGGCGGGAGGGACAGATACGCAGTATTTT. Translation: CATSDLKAGGTDTQYF.

The chain uses TRBV25-1 and TRBJ1-4, with a weak D call TRBD1 (5 bases). CDR1 and CDR2 from the germline V gene are MGHDK and SYGVNS. Trimming stripped 5 bases from V and 7 bases from J, with 17 bases between. This CDR3 contains 15 residues. For the CDR3, the DNA is TGTGCCAGCAGTTATTGGGTAGTGGACACTGAAAAACTGTTTTTT. It yields the protein CASSYWVVDTEKLFF.

The sample holds one count of this clone. The chain uses TRBV7-8 and TRBJ2-7; 12 bases fit TRBD1. The CDR3 loop spans 16 amino acids. The germline CDR1 and CDR2 sequences are SGHVS and FQNEAQ. V shed 5 bases and J 5 bases; nucleotides not matched to a gene: 10. The CDR3 protein is CASSPRSGQGAHEQYF. CDR3 coding DNA: TGTGCCAGCAGCCCCCGGTCGGGACAGGGGGCCCACGAGCAGTACTTC.

The rearrangement links TRBV7-8 to TRBJ1-5, with TRBD1 matching over 7 bases. Per the germline V gene, CDR1 is SGHVS and CDR2 is FQNEAQ. CDR3 length: 16 amino acids. The V and J ends lost 7 bases and 2 bases, in that order; junction bases with no gene match: 11. This CDR3 reads CASTNQTGLGNQPQHF. CDR3 in DNA: TGTGCCAGCACCAATCAGACAGGGCTGGGCAATCAGCCCCAGCATTTT.

V and J are TRBV24-1 and TRBJ2-1; 7 bases are shared with TRBD1. V lost 0 bases, J lost 8 bases, and 6 bases stayed unmatched. CDR1 and CDR2 (germline): KGHDR, SFDVKD. The CDR3 covers 15 residues. CDR3 sequence reads: CATSDLQTGEHEQFF. DNA for the CDR3: TGTGCCACCAGTGATTTGCAAACAGGGGAGCATGAGCAGTTCTTC.

This clone was seen once. The chain is built from TRBV27 and TRBJ2-1; 9 nucleotides line up with TRBD1. The CDR3 is 18 residues long. Looked up from germline, CDR1 is MNHEY and CDR2 is SMNVEV (reference sequence). After removal of 3 bases from V and 5 bases from J, the junction contained 14 bases not matched to a gene. In DNA form, the CDR3 reads TGTGCCAGCAGTTTCGTACAGGGGGCCCTCCTAACCCACAATGAGCAGTTCTTC. This gives the protein CASSFVQGALLTHNEQFF.

This clone was seen a handful of times. The chain uses TRBV5-1 and TRBJ2-3; 8 positions agree with TRBD1. The V gene end was trimmed by 4 bases and the J gene end by 1 base; junction bases not matched to a gene: 8. Germline V gene lookup returns CDR1 SGHRS and CDR2 YFSETQ. CDR3 length: 16 amino acids. The CDR3 nucleotides are TGCGCCAGCAGCGTGCAGGGGGCTATGGGCACAGATACGCAGTATTTT. This encodes CASSVQGAMGTDTQYF.

The V call is TRBV6-6, the J call TRBJ1-2; no clear D gene. The CDR3 runs 13 residues. The V end was cut by 7 bases, the J end by 0 bases, with 9 bases between. Per germline, CDR1 MNHNY and CDR2 SVGAGI (reference sequence). The CDR3 DNA is TGTGCCAGCAAGACATTAGCTAACTATGGCTACACCTTC. Translated, it gives CASKTLANYGYTF.

This clone was counted between two and nine times. Different DNA sequences within this sample yield the same CDR3. The chain has TRBV28 and TRBJ2-2; D uncertain. Trimming left V 6 bases short and J 1 base short, with 3 bases between. Germline CDR1 MDHEN, CDR2 SYDVKM. The CDR3 is made up of 12 amino acids. CDR3 region: CASSLNTGELFF. DNA of the CDR3: TGTGCCAGCAGCCTGAACACCGGGGAGCTGTTTTTT.

This clone was seen a handful of times. V is TRBV7-3 and J is TRBJ2-2, with 13 bases fitting TRBD2. Germline lookup yields CDR1 SGHTA and CDR2 FQGTGA. The J segment lost 6 bases and the V segment lost 4 bases, leaving 5 bases of the junction unmatched. The CDR3 runs 16 residues. The CDR3 coding sequence is TGTGCCAGCAGCTCGGGGACTAGCGGGATGGCCGGGGAGCTGTTTTTT. This codes for CASSSGTSGMAGELFF. Supplemented by reference TRBV7-3 and TRBJ2-2, the full variable domain reads GAGVSQTPSNKVTEKGKYVELRCDPISGHTALYWYRQSLGQGPEFLIYFQGTGAADDSGLPNDRFFAVRPEGSVSTLKIQRTERGDSAVYLCASSSGTSGMAGELFFGEGSRLTVL.

This sequence joins TRBV3-1 (or the pseudogene TRBV3-2) and TRBJ2-3; 11 bases map to TRBD2. Trimming took 5 bases from V and 4 from J; bases not matched to a gene: 8. Germline V gives CDR1 LGHDT, CDR2 YNNKEL (reference sequence). The CDR3 extends over 16 amino acids. Here the CDR3 DNA reads TGTGCCAGCAGCTCCACTAGCGGGAGTAAGTCAGATACGCAGTATTTT. Translation gives CASSSTSGSKSDTQYF.

This chain links TRBV5-1 with TRBJ1-1; 7 nucleotides line up with TRBD1. This CDR3 spans 15 amino acids. V lost 0 bases to trimming and J lost 3 bases; unmatched junction nucleotides: 5. Germline V gene sequence: CDR1 SGHRS, CDR2 YFSETQ. The CDR3 loop reads CASSLVGQGDTEAFF. DNA of the CDR3: TGCGCCAGCAGCTTGGTAGGGCAGGGGGACACTGAAGCTTTCTTT.